The clone carrying this T cell receptor beta chain was counted at least ten times. Its antigen is not identified. The sample is drawn from a study of early T cells in non-severe SARS-CoV-2 infection. Whole-study context: Chains were unpaired, as sequencing was done on bulk RNA from unsorted whole blood. General study results and limits: Matching with VDJdb favored anti-spike CD8 responses (missing private and CD4 specificities).

Separate cDNA molecules each had unique molecular identifiers attached to them. Using its own MiXCR run on the 5' RACE reads, TCRdb lists one record per CDR3 protein. The data hold 55,000 to 75,000 distinct CDR3 sequences, with roughly 8.4% observed a single time. CDR3 length: 15 amino acids. Germline V gene data show CDR1 as SQVTM and CDR2 as ANQGSEA. Germline trimming cut 1 base from V and 3 bases from J; bases unmatched to any gene: 4. The TCR sequence derives from an adult who was a healthcare worker with PCR-confirmed SARS-CoV-2 infection or an uninfected control (not recorded which). The V call is TRBV29-1, the J call TRBJ2-7; TRBD2 agrees at 12 bases. Sequenced: whole blood. CDR3 amino acids: CSVEGVTSGGYEQYF. The CDR3 DNA is TGCAGCGTTGAAGGAGTGACTAGCGGGGGCTACGAGCAGTACTTC.